This T cell receptor beta chain was documented in a study of shared clonotypes between healthy human individuals. Study summary: Each donor contributed plates that comprised three CD4 naive, three CD4 memory, two CD8 naive and one CD8 memory.

When replicate PCRs were run on sorted subsets, they used 200 to 250 ng DNA, around 33,000 T cell genomes. The assay was immunoSEQ multiplex PCR, and TCRdb's table has in-frame clones only and misses some. The sample contains 2.3 million or so clones, over 85% of which appear only once. The CDR3 has 16 residues. Trimming took 4 bases from V and 4 from J; bases not matched to a gene: 5. Germline V gives CDR1 MNHNS, CDR2 SASEGT. Splitting the CD4+ cells yielded a CD45RA+ naive subset and a CD45RA-negative memory subset. The sample consisted of naive CD4+ T cells from PBMCs. Regarding subset: CD45RA+ positively selected. This rearrangement joins TRBV6-1 to TRBJ2-1; TRBD1 aligns across 12 bases. This receptor was obtained from a man aged 18 to 35 in good health. Some clones in this sample may be carry-over from other donors' samples. As DNA, the CDR3 is TGTGCCAGCAGTGCCCGGGACAGGGGGCGGTACAATGAGCAGTTCTTC. Encoded protein: CASSARDRGRYNEQFF.